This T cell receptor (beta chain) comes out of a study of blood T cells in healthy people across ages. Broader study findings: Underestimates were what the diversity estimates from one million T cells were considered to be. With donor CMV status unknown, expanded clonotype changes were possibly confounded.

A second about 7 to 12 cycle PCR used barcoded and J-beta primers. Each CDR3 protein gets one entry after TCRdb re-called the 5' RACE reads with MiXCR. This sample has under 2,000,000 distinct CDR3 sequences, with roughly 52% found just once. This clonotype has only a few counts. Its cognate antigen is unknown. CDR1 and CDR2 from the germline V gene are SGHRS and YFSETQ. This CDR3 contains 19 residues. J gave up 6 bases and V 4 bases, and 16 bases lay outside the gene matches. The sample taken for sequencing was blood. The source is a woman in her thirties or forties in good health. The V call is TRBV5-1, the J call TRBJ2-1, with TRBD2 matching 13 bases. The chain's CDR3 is CASSRTILAGGPFVNEQFF. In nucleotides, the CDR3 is TGCGCCAGCAGCAGAACAATACTAGCGGGGGGGCCTTTCGTCAATGAGCAGTTCTTC. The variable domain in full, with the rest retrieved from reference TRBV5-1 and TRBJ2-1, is KAGVTQTPRYLIKTRGQQVTLSCSPISGHRSVSWYQQTPGQGLQFLFEYFSETQRNKGNFPGRFSGRQFSNSRSEMNVSTLELGDSALYLCASSRTILAGGPFVNEQFFGPGTRLTVL.